This TCR beta chain derives from a study of shared clonotypes between healthy human individuals. The repertoire was sequenced with immunoSEQ multiplex PCR; TCRdb's copy has only in-frame clones and lacks some. The sample has around 610,000 clones; 95% to 97% are singletons. Cells designated naive CD8 were CD45RO-negative and were positively selected for CCR7, with terminally differentiated effector memory CD45RA+ cells excluded. Recent acute infections and vaccinations were absent in the healthy HIV-negative adult donors. Germline-derived CDR1 and CDR2 are SNHLY and FYNNEI. This CDR3 comprises 15 residues. V shed 1 base and J shed 1 base, with 10 bases lying between them.

Sequenced input: naive CD8+ T cells sorted from blood. This receptor was taken from a woman aged 30 to 39 in good health. The chain is built from TRBV2 and TRBJ1-1; D remains unclear. The CDR3 spells CASSEGFTRNTEAFF. CDR3 nucleotides: TGTGCCAGCAGTGAAGGGTTTACAAGGAACACTGAAGCTTTCTTT.